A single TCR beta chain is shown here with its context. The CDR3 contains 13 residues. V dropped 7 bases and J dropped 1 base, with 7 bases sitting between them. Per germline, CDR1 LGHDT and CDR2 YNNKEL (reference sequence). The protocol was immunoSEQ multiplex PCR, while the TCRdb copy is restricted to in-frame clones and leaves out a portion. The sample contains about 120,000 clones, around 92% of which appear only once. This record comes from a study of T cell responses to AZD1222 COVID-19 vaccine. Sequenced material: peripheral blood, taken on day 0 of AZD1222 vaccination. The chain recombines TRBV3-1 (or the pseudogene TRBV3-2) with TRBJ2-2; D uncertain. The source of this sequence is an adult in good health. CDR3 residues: CASTPGNTGELFF. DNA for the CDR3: TGTGCCAGCACCCCCGGGAACACCGGGGAGCTGTTTTTT.